The 10 T cell receptor beta chains below all came from one sample that was sequenced in a study of blood T cell repertoires in COVID-19. Sequencing was performed with immunoSEQ multiplex PCR; in TCRdb, only in-frame clones are kept and a portion is missing. This table holds a few hundred thousand clones, 65% to 90% found once. The specimen sequenced was peripheral blood. These receptors were taken from a woman aged 40 to 49 who had recovered from COVID-19.

The chain links TRBV19 to TRBJ2-1; D possibly corresponds to TRBD2 (6 bases). The CDR3 sequence is 12 residues long. Per the germline V gene, CDR1 is LNHDA and CDR2 is SQIVND (reference sequence). Trimming took off 3 bases at V and 7 bases at J, with 7 bases between the two ends. The CDR3, as DNA: TGTGCCAGTAGTATTCGGGGGAATGAGCAGTTCTTC. Its protein is CASSIRGNEQFF.

The J gene is TRBJ2-7, the V gene TRBV28; D remains unclear. This CDR3 spans 10 amino acids. V lost 5 bases to trimming and J lost 7 bases, with 6 bases between them. CDR1 is MDHEN and CDR2 is SYDVKM in the germline V gene. The CDR3, as DNA: TGTGCCAGCAGTACTCGGGAGCAGTACTTC. Encoded protein: CASSTREQYF.

The chain combines TRBV6-5 with TRBJ2-1; 9 bases agree with TRBD1. Trimming removed 10 bases from V and 6 bases from J; junction bases left unmatched: 7. The CDR3 runs 13 residues. CDR1 is MNHEY and CDR2 is SVGAGI in the germline V gene. CDR3: CATAGQGVNEQFF. The CDR3 DNA follows: TGTGCCACCGCGGGACAGGGTGTCAATGAGCAGTTCTTC.

This chain links TRBV6-6 with TRBJ1-4, with 8 bases matching TRBD1. V was pared by 6 bases and J by 5 bases, with 5 bases of the junction left unmatched. Per the germline V gene, CDR1 is MNHNY and CDR2 is SVGAGI (reference sequence). This CDR3 is 14 amino acids long. The CDR3 nucleotides read TGTGCCAGCAGACGGGACAGGCTGAATGAAAAACTGTTTTTT. Translated: CASRRDRLNEKLFF.

Note on this clone: This same CDR3 is encoded by further DNA sequences in the sample. This sequence joins TRBV19 and TRBJ1-5; maybe TRBD1 (6 bases). This CDR3 is 13 amino acids long. In germline, CDR1 is LNHDA, CDR2 SQIVND (reference sequence). Trimming cost V 5 bases and J 5 bases, with 10 bases left between them. The CDR3 DNA is TGTGCCAGTAGTTCACAGGGTTATCAGCCCCAGCATTTT. Its translation: CASSSQGYQPQHF.

The chain joins TRBV12-3 or TRBV12-4 to TRBJ1-2, with D tentatively TRBD1 (5 bases). The CDR3 length is 13 residues. V was clipped by 5 bases and J by 4 bases, with 11 bases between them. CDR3 sequence: CASSPRAAYGYTF. In DNA form, the CDR3 reads TGTGCCAGCAGTCCCAGGGCTGCCTATGGCTACACCTTC.

This clone was seen only once. The rearrangement uses TRBV2 and TRBJ2-7; 8 bases line up with TRBD1. Trimming at V came to 5 bases and at J to 1 base, leaving 4 bases not matched to a gene. CDR3 length: 14 amino acids. Germline CDR1 reads SNHLY; CDR2 reads FYNNEI. CDR3 amino acids: CASSQQGGSYEQYF. In DNA, the CDR3 is TGTGCCAGCAGTCAACAGGGGGGTTCCTACGAGCAGTACTTC.

The CDR3 loop is CASSLAGRGAMREKLFF. The CDR3 DNA is TGTGCCAGCAGCTTGGCCGGCAGGGGGGCCATGCGCGAAAAACTGTTTTTT. The chain combines TRBV5-6 with TRBJ1-4; TRBD1 matches at 7 bases. This CDR3 spans 17 amino acids. The J segment lost 8 bases and the V segment lost 0 bases, leaving 13 bases of the junction unmatched. Germline assignment: CDR1 SGHDT and CDR2 YYEEEE.

The V gene is TRBV3-1 (or the pseudogene TRBV3-2), the J gene TRBJ1-2; D is possibly TRBD1 (5 bases). In germline, CDR1 is LGHDT, CDR2 YNNKEL (reference sequence). V gave up 1 base and J gave up 7 bases, with 13 bases separating them. This CDR3 is built from 14 residues. CDR3 residues: CASSQVSGVGGYTF. DNA for the CDR3: TGTGCCAGCAGCCAAGTTTCGGGGGTGGGTGGCTACACCTTC.

This clone showed up just a few times. CDR3 residues: CAISESRVDEQFF. CDR3 sequence (DNA): TGTGCCATCAGTGAGTCCAGGGTCGATGAGCAGTTCTTC. The chain joins TRBV10-3 to TRBJ2-1; a possible D gene is TRBD1 (5 bases). The germline V and J ends were trimmed by 0 bases and 8 bases, with 8 bases remaining between them. The germline gives CDR1 ENHRY, CDR2 SYGVKD. This CDR3 has 13 amino acids.